This T cell receptor (beta chain) was profiled in a study of post-analysis software for immune sequencing data. Turning to the study itself: Disease courses included relapsing-remitting, secondary progressive and progressive-relapsing multiple sclerosis.

Only a few counts were recorded for this clonotype. Its antigen is currently unknown. Each TCR beta cDNA library carried unique molecular identifiers. There were about 1 to 10 million T cells, and 450,000 to 550,000 cDNA molecules came from them. TCRdb redid the calling of the PCR reads with MiXCR, one entry per CDR3 protein. The table lists some 690,000 distinct CDR3 sequences, around 64% of them singletons. Findings and limits, study-wide: Analysis by F measure revealed that same-batch samples clustered strongly together. Patients had higher frequencies than controls of a handful of TRBV segments, including TRBV5-6, TRBV5-1 and TRBV20-1. Controls significantly exceeded multiple sclerosis patients in normalized Chao1 diversity.

This CDR3 spans 15 amino acids. The germline V gene has CDR1 SQVTM and CDR2 ANQGSEA. V was pared by 6 bases and J by 6 bases, with 12 bases of the junction left unmatched. This receptor was taken from a girl aged 2 to 9 with multiple sclerosis. The chain joins TRBV29-1 to TRBJ1-5, with TRBD1 matching over 9 bases. Source material: blood. CDR3 DNA: TGCAGCGTAGCTACCGGGACAGGGTCAGGTCAGCCCCAGCATTTT. Protein: CSVATGTGSGQPQHF.